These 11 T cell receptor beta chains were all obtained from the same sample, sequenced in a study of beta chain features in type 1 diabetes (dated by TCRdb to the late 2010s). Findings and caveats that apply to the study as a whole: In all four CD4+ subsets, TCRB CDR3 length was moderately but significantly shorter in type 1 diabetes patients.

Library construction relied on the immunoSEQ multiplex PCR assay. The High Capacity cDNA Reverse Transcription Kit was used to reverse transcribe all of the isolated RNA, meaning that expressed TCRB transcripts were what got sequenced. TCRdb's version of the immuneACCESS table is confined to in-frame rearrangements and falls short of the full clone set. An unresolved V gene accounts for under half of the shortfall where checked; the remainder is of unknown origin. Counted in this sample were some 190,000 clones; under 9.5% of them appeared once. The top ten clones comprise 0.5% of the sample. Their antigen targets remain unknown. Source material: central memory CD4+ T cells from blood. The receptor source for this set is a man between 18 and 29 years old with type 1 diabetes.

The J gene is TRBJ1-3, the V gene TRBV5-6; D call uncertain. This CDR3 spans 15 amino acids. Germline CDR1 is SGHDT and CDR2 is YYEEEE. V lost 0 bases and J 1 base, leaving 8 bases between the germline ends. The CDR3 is CASSLERRSGNTIYF. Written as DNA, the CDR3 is TGTGCCAGCAGCTTGGAACGGCGGTCTGGAAACACCATATATTTT.

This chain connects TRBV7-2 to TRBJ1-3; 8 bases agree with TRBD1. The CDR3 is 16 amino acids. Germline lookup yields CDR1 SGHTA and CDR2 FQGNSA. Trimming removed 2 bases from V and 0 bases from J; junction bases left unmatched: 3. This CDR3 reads CASSLFGTGSGNTIYF. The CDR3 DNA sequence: TGTGCCAGCAGCTTATTCGGGACAGGCTCTGGAAACACCATATATTTT.

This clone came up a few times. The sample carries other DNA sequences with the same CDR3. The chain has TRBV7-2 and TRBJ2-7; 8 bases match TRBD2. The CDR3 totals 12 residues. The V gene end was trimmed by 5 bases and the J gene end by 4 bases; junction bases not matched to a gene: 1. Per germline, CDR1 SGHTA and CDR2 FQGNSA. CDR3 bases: TGTGCCAGCAGCCCTAGCGGGTACGAGCAGTACTTC. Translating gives CASSPSGYEQYF.

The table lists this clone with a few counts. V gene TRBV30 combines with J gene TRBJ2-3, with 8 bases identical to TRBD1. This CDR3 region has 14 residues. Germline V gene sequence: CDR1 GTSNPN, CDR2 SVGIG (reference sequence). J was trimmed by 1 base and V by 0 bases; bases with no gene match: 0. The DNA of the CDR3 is TGTGCCTGGAGTGTGGGACAGGGCACAGATACGCAGTATTTT. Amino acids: CAWSVGQGTDTQYF.

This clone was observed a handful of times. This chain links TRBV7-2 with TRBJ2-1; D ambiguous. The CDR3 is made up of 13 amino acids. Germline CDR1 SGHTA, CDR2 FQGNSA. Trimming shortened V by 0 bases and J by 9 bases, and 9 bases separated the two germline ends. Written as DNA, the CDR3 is TGTGCCAGCAGCTTAGCACAGTATCGTGAGCAGTTCTTC. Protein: CASSLAQYREQFF.

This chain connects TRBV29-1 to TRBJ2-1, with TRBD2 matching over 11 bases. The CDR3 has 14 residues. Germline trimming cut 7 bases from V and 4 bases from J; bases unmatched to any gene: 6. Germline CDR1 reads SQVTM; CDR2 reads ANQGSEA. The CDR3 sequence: CSAVTSGGYNEQFF. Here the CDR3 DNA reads TGCAGCGCAGTAACTAGCGGGGGTTACAATGAGCAGTTCTTC.

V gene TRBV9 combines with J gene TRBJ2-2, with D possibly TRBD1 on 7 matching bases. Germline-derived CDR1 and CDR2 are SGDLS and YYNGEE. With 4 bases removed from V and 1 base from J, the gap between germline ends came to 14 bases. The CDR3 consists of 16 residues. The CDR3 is CASSPRGDLNTGELFF. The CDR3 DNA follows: TGTGCCAGCAGCCCCAGGGGGGACCTGAACACCGGGGAGCTGTTTTTT.

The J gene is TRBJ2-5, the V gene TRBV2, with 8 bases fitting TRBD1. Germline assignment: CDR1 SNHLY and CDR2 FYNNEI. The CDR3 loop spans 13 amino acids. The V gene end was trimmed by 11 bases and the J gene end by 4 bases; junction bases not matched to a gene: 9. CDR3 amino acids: CAVHKGTGETQYF. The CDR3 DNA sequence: TGTGCCGTACACAAGGGGACAGGAGAGACCCAGTACTTC. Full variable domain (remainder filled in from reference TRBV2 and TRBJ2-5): EPEVTQTPSHQVTQMGQEVILRCVPISNHLYFYWYRQILGQKVEFLVSFYNNEISEKSEIFDDQFSVERPDGSNFTLKIRSTKLEDSAMYFCAVHKGTGETQYFGPGTRLLVL.

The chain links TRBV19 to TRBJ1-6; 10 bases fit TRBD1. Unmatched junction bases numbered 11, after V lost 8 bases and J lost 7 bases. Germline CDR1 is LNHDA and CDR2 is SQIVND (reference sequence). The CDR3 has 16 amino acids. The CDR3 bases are TGTGCCAGTCAGAGACAGGGGGCGCAAGTAAATTCACCCCTCCACTTT. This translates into CASQRQGAQVNSPLHF.

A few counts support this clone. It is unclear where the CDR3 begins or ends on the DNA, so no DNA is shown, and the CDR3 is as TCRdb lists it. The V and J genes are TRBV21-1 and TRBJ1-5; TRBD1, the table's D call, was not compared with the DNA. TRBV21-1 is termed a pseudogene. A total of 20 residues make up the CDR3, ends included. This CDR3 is CASSKNIVGQGAVSNQPQHF.

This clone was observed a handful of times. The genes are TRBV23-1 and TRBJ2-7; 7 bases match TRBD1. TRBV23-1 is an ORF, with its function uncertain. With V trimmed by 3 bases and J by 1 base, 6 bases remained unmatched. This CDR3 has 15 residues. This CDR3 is CASSHRTGGSYEQYF. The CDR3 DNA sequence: TGCGCCAGCAGTCATCGGACAGGAGGTTCCTACGAGCAGTACTTC.